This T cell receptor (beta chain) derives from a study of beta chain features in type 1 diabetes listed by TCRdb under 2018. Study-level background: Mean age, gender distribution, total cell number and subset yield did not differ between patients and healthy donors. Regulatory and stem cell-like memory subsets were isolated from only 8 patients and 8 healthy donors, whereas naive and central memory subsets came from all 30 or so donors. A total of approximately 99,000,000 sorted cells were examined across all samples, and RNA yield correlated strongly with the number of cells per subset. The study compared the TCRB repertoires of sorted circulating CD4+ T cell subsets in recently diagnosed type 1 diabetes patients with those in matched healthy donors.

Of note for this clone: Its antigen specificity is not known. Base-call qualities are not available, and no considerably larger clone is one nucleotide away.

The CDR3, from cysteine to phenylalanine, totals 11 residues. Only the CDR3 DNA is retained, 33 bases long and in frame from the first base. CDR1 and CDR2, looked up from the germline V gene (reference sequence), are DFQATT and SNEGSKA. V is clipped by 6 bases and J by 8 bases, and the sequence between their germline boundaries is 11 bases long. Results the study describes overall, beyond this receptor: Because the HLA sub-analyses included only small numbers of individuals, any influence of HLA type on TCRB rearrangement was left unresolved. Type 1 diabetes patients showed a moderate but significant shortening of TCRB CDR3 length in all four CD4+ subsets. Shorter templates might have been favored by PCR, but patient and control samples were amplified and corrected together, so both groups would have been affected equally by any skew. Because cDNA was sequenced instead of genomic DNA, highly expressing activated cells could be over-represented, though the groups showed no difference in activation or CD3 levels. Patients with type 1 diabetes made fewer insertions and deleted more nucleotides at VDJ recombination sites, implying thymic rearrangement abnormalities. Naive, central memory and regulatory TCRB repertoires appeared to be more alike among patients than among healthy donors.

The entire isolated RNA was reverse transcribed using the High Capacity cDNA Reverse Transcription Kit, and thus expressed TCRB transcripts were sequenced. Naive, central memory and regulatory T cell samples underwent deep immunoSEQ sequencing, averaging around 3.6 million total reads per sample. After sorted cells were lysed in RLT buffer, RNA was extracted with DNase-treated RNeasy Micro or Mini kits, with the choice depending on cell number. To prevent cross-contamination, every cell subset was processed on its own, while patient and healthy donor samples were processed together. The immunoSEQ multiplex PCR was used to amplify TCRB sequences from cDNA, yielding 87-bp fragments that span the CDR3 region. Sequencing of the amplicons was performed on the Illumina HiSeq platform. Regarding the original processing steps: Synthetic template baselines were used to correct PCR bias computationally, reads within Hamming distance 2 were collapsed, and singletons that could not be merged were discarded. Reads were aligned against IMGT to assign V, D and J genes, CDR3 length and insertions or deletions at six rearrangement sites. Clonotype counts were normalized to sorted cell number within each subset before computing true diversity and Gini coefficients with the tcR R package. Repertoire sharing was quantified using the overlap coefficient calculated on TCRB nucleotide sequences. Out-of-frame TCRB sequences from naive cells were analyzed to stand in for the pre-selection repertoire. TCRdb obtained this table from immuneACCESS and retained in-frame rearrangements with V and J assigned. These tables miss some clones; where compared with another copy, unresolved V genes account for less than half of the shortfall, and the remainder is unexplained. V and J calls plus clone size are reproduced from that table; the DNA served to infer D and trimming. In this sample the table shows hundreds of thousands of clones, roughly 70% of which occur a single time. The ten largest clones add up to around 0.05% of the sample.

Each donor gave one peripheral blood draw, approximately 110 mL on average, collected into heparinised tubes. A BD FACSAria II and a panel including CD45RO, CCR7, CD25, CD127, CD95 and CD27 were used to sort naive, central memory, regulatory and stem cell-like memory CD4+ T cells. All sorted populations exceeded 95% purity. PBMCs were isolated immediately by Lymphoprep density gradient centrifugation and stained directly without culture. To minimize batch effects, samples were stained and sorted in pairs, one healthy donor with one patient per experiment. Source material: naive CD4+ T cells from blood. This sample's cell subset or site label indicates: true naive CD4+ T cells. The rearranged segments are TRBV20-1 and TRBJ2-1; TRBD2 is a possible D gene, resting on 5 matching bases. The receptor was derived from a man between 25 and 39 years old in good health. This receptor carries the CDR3 CSALDWDEQFF. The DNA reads TGCAGTGCCTTGGACTGGGATGAGCAGTTCTTC.